This T cell receptor (beta chain) was identified during a study of Graves' ophthalmopathy and Graves' hyperthyroidism. Study-wide findings and caveats: In blood appeared most of the expanded thyroid clonotypes whose frequency exceeded 0.001.

RNA transcripts provided the template for amplifying TCR beta CDR3 regions. Following a first-round RT-PCR that used HTBI primers, a second-round multiplex PCR was carried out. TCRdb independently ran MiXCR on the multiplex PCR reads; one entry per CDR3 protein. Among about 1.2 million distinct CDR3 sequences listed, about 38% were seen once. The table lists this clonotype with a few counts. What it binds is unknown. Material for sequencing was peripheral blood or thyroid tissue (not recorded which). This clonotype was obtained from an adult man with Graves' hyperthyroidism.

The CDR3 DNA is TGCAGCGTACCTCGAGGACTAGCGGGAGTTCCAGGCGAGCAGTACTTC. Amino acid sequence: CSVPRGLAGVPGEQYF. The gene calls are TRBV29-1 and TRBJ2-7; 13 bases are a match to TRBD2. Per germline, CDR1 SQVTM and CDR2 ANQGSEA. V trimming: 6 bases; J trimming: 6 bases; junction bases outside the gene matches: 14. CDR3 length: 16 amino acids.